This T cell receptor beta chain was retrieved from a study of regulatory dendritic cells for organ transplantation. After removal of 4 bases from V and 4 bases from J, the junction contained 7 bases not matched to a gene. Germline loops: CDR1 SGHRS, CDR2 YFSETQ. The CDR3 has 14 residues. In regard to this clone: As yet, its antigen is unknown.

Findings of the study overall: Among resting subsets, memory CD8+ cells contained the most alloreactive clonotypes. Naive CD4+ and CD8+ repertoires were highly diverse; memory CD8+ was most oligoclonal.

The data were produced by immunoSEQ multiplex PCR, yet TCRdb's version contains in-frame clones alone and is incomplete. The sample yields about 11,000 clones, roughly 70% seen once. Sorted T cells were CFSE-labeled and cultured four to five days with allogeneic regulatory or mature dendritic cells at 1:10. Naive CD45RA+ and memory CD45RO+ CD4+ or CD8+ T cells were FACS-sorted. The sequenced sample consisted of memory CD4+ T cells from blood cultured with regulatory dendritic cells. As to subset: CD45RO+ memory T cells. The chain has TRBV5-1 and TRBJ1-2; the match to TRBD1 covers 7 bases. The receptor was derived from a human donor in good health. CDR3 nucleotides: TGCGCCAGCAGCCCGGAGGGGGCCACCTATGGCTACACCTTC. Translating gives CASSPEGATYGYTF.